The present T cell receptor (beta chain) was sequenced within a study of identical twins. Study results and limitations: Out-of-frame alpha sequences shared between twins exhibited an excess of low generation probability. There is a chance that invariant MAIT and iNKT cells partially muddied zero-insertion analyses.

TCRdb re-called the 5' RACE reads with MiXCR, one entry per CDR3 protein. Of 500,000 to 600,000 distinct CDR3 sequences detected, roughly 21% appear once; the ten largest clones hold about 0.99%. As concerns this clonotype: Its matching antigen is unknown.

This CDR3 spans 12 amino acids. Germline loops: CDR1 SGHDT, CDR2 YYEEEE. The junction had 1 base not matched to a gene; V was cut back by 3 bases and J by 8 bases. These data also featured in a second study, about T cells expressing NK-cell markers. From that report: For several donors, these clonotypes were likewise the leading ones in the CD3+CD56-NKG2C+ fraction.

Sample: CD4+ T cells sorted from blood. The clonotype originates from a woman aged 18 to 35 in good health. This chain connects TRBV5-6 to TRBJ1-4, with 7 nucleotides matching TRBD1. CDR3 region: CASSWTGEKLFF. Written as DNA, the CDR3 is TGTGCCAGCAGCTGGACAGGCGAAAAACTGTTTTTT.